The 7 T cell receptor beta chains below all came from one sample that was sequenced in a study of blood T cell repertoires in COVID-19. Using immunoSEQ multiplex PCR, the repertoire was profiled, and TCRdb retains in-frame clones only, with some absent. The data contain around 130,000 clones, approximately 83% of them singletons. Sequencing used peripheral blood. The receptors were sampled from a man aged 35-49 years with active or convalescent COVID-19.

This rearrangement joins TRBV20-1 to TRBJ2-3; D perhaps matches TRBD2 (6 bases). Germline CDR1 and CDR2: DFQATT and SNEGSKA (reference sequence). Trimming pared 6 bases from V and 6 bases from J, leaving 10 bases between. The length of the CDR3 is 11 residues. The CDR3 is CSATAGDTQYF. The CDR3 nucleotides are TGCAGTGCGACTGCGGGGGATACGCAGTATTTT.

The chain uses TRBV5-6 and TRBJ1-6; no reliable D call. Trimming took off 4 bases at V and 8 bases at J, with 13 bases between the two ends. This CDR3 has 14 amino acids. Germline V gives CDR1 SGHDT, CDR2 YYEEEE. DNA for the CDR3: TGTGCCAGCAGCCTTCTTAGTTCGGATTCACCCCTCCACTTT. Its translation: CASSLLSSDSPLHF.

The chain joins TRBV18 to TRBJ1-6; weak D call: TRBD1 (5 bases). This CDR3 contains 15 residues. Germline V gives CDR1 KGHSH, CDR2 LQKENI. V dropped 2 bases and J dropped 8 bases, with 13 bases sitting between them. In nucleotides, the CDR3 is TGTGCCAGCTCACCATGGCAGGACACGGATTCACCCCTCCACTTT. It is translated as CASSPWQDTDSPLHF.

The table lists this clone with a few counts. The chain recombines TRBV19 with TRBJ1-1, with D possibly matching TRBD1 (6 bases). Trimming took 5 bases from V and 1 from J, leaving 11 bases between them. Germline V lookup: CDR1 LNHDA, CDR2 SQIVND (reference sequence). The CDR3 runs to 14 residues. The CDR3 nucleotides read TGTGCCAGTAGTCCAAGGACAGAGAACACTGAAGCTTTCTTT. Protein: CASSPRTENTEAFF.

This clone was counted once. CDR3 bases: TGTGCCAGCAGCGGACAGGGGACAGTGGGGGAGACCCAGTACTTC. It translates to CASSGQGTVGETQYF. The chain couples TRBV6-5 to TRBJ2-5, with 9 bases aligning to TRBD1. The CDR3 covers 15 residues. The junction had 10 bases not matched to a gene; V was cut back by 6 bases and J by 5 bases. Per the germline V gene, CDR1 is MNHEY and CDR2 is SVGAGI.

The chain combines TRBV5-6 with TRBJ2-1, with a possible D match to TRBD2 (5 bases). Deletions cut 4 bases from V and 13 bases from J, with 12 bases between. This CDR3 has 11 residues. Germline V CDR1 and CDR2: SGHDT, YYEEEE. CDR3 region: CASSAVGLQFF. In nucleotides, the CDR3 is TGTGCCAGCAGCGCGGTTGGACTTCAGTTCTTC. Full variable domain (rest looked up from reference TRBV5-6 and TRBJ2-1): DAGVTQSPTHLIKTRGQQVTLRCSPKSGHDTVSWYQQALGQGPQFIFQYYEEEERQRGNFPDRFSGHQFPNYSSELNVNALLLGDSALYLCASSAVGLQFFGPGTRLTVL.

The chain is built from TRBV10-3 and TRBJ2-7, with D perhaps matching TRBD1 (5 bases). This CDR3 region has 15 residues. Trimming left V 7 bases short and J 5 bases short, with 21 bases between. Germline V gene sequence: CDR1 ENHRY, CDR2 SYGVKD. CDR3 in DNA: TGTGCCATCACCGAGCGAGCAGGGCAAAGGAACGAGCAGTACTTC. It yields the protein CAITERAGQRNEQYF.